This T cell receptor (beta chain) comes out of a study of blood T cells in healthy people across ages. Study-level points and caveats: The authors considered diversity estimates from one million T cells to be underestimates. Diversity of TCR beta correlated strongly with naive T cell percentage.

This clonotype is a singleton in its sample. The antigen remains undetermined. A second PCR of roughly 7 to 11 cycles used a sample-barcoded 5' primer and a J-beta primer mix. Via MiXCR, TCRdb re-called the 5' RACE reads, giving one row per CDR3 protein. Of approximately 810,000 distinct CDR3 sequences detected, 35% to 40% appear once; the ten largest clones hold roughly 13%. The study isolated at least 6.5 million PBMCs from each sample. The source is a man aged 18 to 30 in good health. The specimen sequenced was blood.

The CDR3 DNA reads TGTGCCACCAGTGATTCCCAGGTCGGCGACACCGGGGAGCTGTTTTTT. Translation gives CATSDSQVGDTGELFF. V is TRBV24-1 and J is TRBJ2-2; D is unresolved. V was pared by 2 bases and J by 3 bases, with 12 bases between. Germline CDR1 reads KGHDR; CDR2 reads SFDVKD. The CDR3 extends over 16 amino acids.